This entry lists 27 T cell receptor beta chains sequenced from one sample in a study of CD8+CD57+ T cells in acquired aplastic anemia. TCR beta VDJ combinations and CDR3 sequences were profiled from genomic DNA. TCRdb used MiXCR to reprocess the reads, holding one entry per CDR3 protein. This sample has around 250,000 distinct CDR3 sequences, with around 60% found just once. Sequencing was done on a sample of sorted CD4+, CD8+, or CD8+CD57+ T cells (not recorded which) from PBMCs. The receptors shown here come from a human donor with severe aplastic anemia or a healthy control (not recorded which).

The rearrangement joins TRBV20-1 to TRBJ2-3; the D is unclear. This CDR3 spans 13 amino acids. The V end was cut by 2 bases, the J end by 1 base, with 7 bases between. Germline CDR1 and CDR2: DFQATT and SNEGSKA (reference sequence). The CDR3 DNA reads TGCAGTGCTAGACCAGGCCGCACAGATACGCAGTATTTT. Its translation is CSARPGRTDTQYF.

This clonotype was seen ten or more times. J is TRBJ2-1 and V is TRBV19; 8 nucleotides align to TRBD2. The germline CDR1 and CDR2 sequences are LNHDA and SQIVND (reference sequence). Trimming at V came to 3 bases and at J to 4 bases, leaving 8 bases not matched to a gene. The CDR3 is 16 residues long. The CDR3, as DNA: TGTGCCAGTAGTATTGCCCCGGGGGGGAGATACAATGAGCAGTTCTTC. Translating gives CASSIAPGGRYNEQFF.

This clonotype was seen only a few times. The chain recombines TRBV20-1 with TRBJ1-2; D gene ambiguous. CDR1 and CDR2 (germline): DFQATT, SNEGSKA (reference sequence). This CDR3 spans 10 amino acids. Trimming pared 1 base from V and 4 bases from J, leaving 1 base between. In DNA, the CDR3 is TGCAGTGCTAGAGCCTATGGCTACACCTTC. It encodes CSARAYGYTF.

J is TRBJ2-3 and V is TRBV7-2, with D possibly being TRBD2 (7 bases). V was cut by 2 bases and J by 3 bases, with 21 bases left in between. Germline assignment: CDR1 SGHTA and CDR2 FQGNSA. The CDR3 runs 18 residues. Written as DNA, the CDR3 is TGTGCCAGCAGCTTAACGGCGTTTGGGGGGGCGATAACAGATACGCAGTATTTT. This gives the protein CASSLTAFGGAITDTQYF.

With respect to this clonotype: Being one base from a much bigger clone, this may be a read error. The CDR3, as DNA: TGTGCCAGCAGTGAAGTTTTAGAACAGGGCTACGGGCAGTACTTC. It is translated as CASSEVLEQGYGQYF. This chain uses TRBV6-1 with TRBJ2-7; tentative D call: TRBD1 (6 bases). Germline CDR1 is MNHNS and CDR2 is SASEGT. The CDR3 runs 15 residues.

This chain joins TRBV10-3 and TRBJ2-3; maybe TRBD1 (6 bases). The CDR3 runs to 13 residues. CDR1 ENHRY and CDR2 SYGVKD come from the germline V gene. V was clipped by 10 bases and J by 6 bases, with 17 bases between them. CDR3: CASGGAGRDTQYF. CDR3 bases: TGTGCCAGTGGGGGCGCAGGTCGGGATACGCAGTATTTT.

This clonotype was detected only a few times. The chain is built from TRBV20-1 and TRBJ2-1; TRBD2 aligns across 7 bases. Trimming removed 7 bases from V and 7 bases from J; junction bases left unmatched: 10. CDR1 is DFQATT, CDR2 SNEGSKA, per germline (reference sequence). The CDR3 has 13 amino acids. CDR3: CSGWWEGRNEQFF. The CDR3 DNA follows: TGCAGTGGGTGGTGGGAGGGCCGTAATGAGCAGTTCTTC.

This clonotype turned up a few times. The genes are TRBV20-1 and TRBJ1-6; D remains ambiguous. V was cut by 3 bases and J by 3 bases, with 12 bases left in between. CDR3 length: 15 amino acids. CDR1 is DFQATT, CDR2 SNEGSKA, per germline (reference sequence). The CDR3 bases are TGCAGTGCTAGTAGCATGCAGATCTATAATTCACCCCTCCACTTT. Its protein is CSASSMQIYNSPLHF.

This rearrangement joins TRBV19 to TRBJ1-5; D is undetermined. The length of the CDR3 is 15 residues. Trimming stripped 3 bases from V and 7 bases from J, with 16 bases between. Per germline, CDR1 LNHDA and CDR2 SQIVND (reference sequence). CDR3 protein: CASSIRHSKWQPQHF. CDR3 bases: TGTGCCAGTAGTATCCGACACTCTAAATGGCAGCCCCAGCATTTT.

This clonotype was observed a handful of times. The chain combines TRBV4-1 with TRBJ2-7; D not certain. Germline V lookup: CDR1 MGHRA, CDR2 YSYEKL. V lost 8 bases, J lost 3 bases, and 14 bases lay in between. The CDR3 has 13 residues. The CDR3 loop reads CASGPEPVYEQYF. The CDR3 nucleotides are TGCGCCAGCGGGCCCGAGCCGGTCTACGAGCAGTACTTC.

This chain connects TRBV24-1 to TRBJ2-7, with TRBD1 matching 7 bases. CDR3 size: 16 residues. Per the germline V gene, CDR1 is KGHDR and CDR2 is SFDVKD. Unmatched junction bases numbered 4, after V lost 0 bases and J lost 0 bases. CDR3 in DNA: TGTGCCACCAGTGATTTGAAGGGGGCCAGCTCCTACGAGCAGTACTTC. It yields the protein CATSDLKGASSYEQYF.

V is TRBV5-6 and J is TRBJ1-2, with D unresolved. In germline, CDR1 is SGHDT, CDR2 YYEEEE. The ends were cut back, 1 base at V and 11 bases at J, with 12 bases in the middle. The CDR3 is 12 amino acids. The CDR3 DNA sequence: TGTGCCAGCAGCTTGAATAGGTACGAATACACCTTC. Amino acids: CASSLNRYEYTF.

This chain links TRBV7-6 with TRBJ2-7; TRBD2 agrees at 11 bases. The CDR3 loop spans 15 amino acids. Germline V gives CDR1 SGHVS, CDR2 FNYEAQ. The J segment lost 4 bases and the V segment lost 1 base, leaving 3 bases of the junction unmatched. The DNA for the CDR3 is TGTGCCAGCAGCTTAGAGACTAGCGGGACTTACGAGCAGTACTTC. It encodes CASSLETSGTYEQYF.

Ten or more counts support this clonotype. The gene calls are TRBV6-1 and TRBJ1-1; no clear D. This CDR3 contains 14 residues. Trimming stripped 4 bases from V and 4 bases from J, with 13 bases between. CDR1 and CDR2 from the germline V gene are MNHNS and SASEGT. This CDR3 is CASSASYRLTEAFF. The CDR3 DNA reads as TGTGCCAGCAGTGCTTCATACCGCCTCACTGAAGCTTTCTTT.

There are many counts of this clonotype. The genes are TRBV6-6 and TRBJ1-6; the match to TRBD1 covers 9 bases. V lost 6 bases, J lost 11 bases, and 5 bases stayed unmatched. This CDR3 has 13 amino acids. Germline CDR1 MNHNY, CDR2 SVGAGI (reference sequence). The CDR3 DNA sequence: TGTGCCAGCAGCTGGGGACAGGGTCCACCCCTCCACTTT. Residues: CASSWGQGPPLHF.

Turning to this clonotype: A much larger clone differs from this one at a single base, so this may be a read error. The J gene is TRBJ1-4, the V gene TRBV6-5, with unresolved D. With 5 bases removed from V and 8 bases from J, the gap between germline ends came to 9 bases. This CDR3 is built from 12 residues. Looked up from germline, CDR1 is MNHEY and CDR2 is SVGAGI. The CDR3: CASSHFYEKLFF. The CDR3 nucleotides are TGTGCCAGCAGTCACTTTTACGAAAAACTGTTTTTT.

V is TRBV7-6 and J is TRBJ2-5; D is possibly TRBD1 or TRBD2 (5 bases each). The ends were cut back, 2 bases at V and 5 bases at J, with 12 bases in the middle. The CDR3 length is 14 residues. The germline V gene encodes CDR1 SGHVS and CDR2 FNYEAQ. In nucleotides, the CDR3 is TGTGCCAGCAGCTTACTCCGGGGCGATGAGACCCAGTACTTC. Amino acids: CASSLLRGDETQYF.

This chain links TRBV7-9 with TRBJ2-7, with 8 nucleotides matching TRBD2. CDR3 length equals 17 residues. Trimming took 2 bases from V and 0 from J; bases not matched to a gene: 9. Germline V gene sequence: CDR1 SEHNR, CDR2 FQNEAQ (reference sequence). The CDR3 sequence is CASSLTPGLVSSYEQYF. CDR3 nucleotide sequence: TGTGCCAGCAGCTTAACACCGGGACTAGTCAGCTCCTACGAGCAGTACTTC.

The chain employs TRBV25-1 and TRBJ1-3; no definite D call. The CDR3 length is 13 residues. V dropped 6 bases and J dropped 2 bases, with 8 bases sitting between them. CDR1 is MGHDK and CDR2 is SYGVNS in the germline V gene. The CDR3 DNA reads as TGTGCCAGCAGGTCAGGTACTGGAAACACCATATATTTT. Protein sequence: CASRSGTGNTIYF.

The chain employs TRBV7-9 and TRBJ1-1; no reliable D call. The germline V gene encodes CDR1 SEHNR and CDR2 FQNEAQ (reference sequence). Trimming took 3 bases from V and 6 from J, leaving 11 bases between them. CDR3 size: 13 residues. CDR3 region: CASSLAGFAEAFF. The CDR3 nucleotides are TGTGCCAGCAGCTTGGCGGGTTTTGCTGAAGCTTTCTTT.

This clonotype was seen only a few times. The chain is built from TRBV10-2 and TRBJ1-5; D gene uncertain. CDR1 is WSHSY and CDR2 is SAAADI in the germline V gene. There are 15 residues in the CDR3. Trimming cost V 6 bases and J 9 bases, with 21 bases left between them. The CDR3 loop is CASSSKRISGWPQHF. DNA of the CDR3: TGCGCCAGCAGCTCGAAGAGGATTTCTGGGTGGCCCCAGCATTTT.

About this clonotype: One junction end does not reproduce the germline sequence, and a read error may be involved. The gene calls are TRBV6-5 and TRBJ2-2; D perhaps matches TRBD2 (7 bases). The V gene's germline CDR1 is MNHEY and CDR2 SVGAGI. The CDR3 contains 18 residues. The CDR3 sequence: CAISERPGGARGTGELFF. The DNA of the CDR3 is TGTGCCATCAGTGAGCGTCCTGGGGGGGCTCGAGGGACCGGGGAGCTGTTTTTT.

This chain joins TRBV20-1 and TRBJ1-5; TRBD1 matches 8 bases. The CDR3 has 15 residues. From germline, CDR1 is DFQATT and CDR2 SNEGSKA (reference sequence). The V and J ends lost 6 bases and 5 bases, in that order; junction bases with no gene match: 12. The CDR3 protein is CSAWTGRVGDQPQHF. CDR3 nucleotides: TGCAGTGCCTGGACAGGGAGGGTCGGCGATCAGCCCCAGCATTTT.

The genes are TRBV18 and TRBJ1-1; TRBD1 agrees at 7 bases. Germline assignment: CDR1 KGHSH and CDR2 LQKENI. The V gene end was trimmed by 1 base and the J gene end by 0 bases; junction bases not matched to a gene: 2. This CDR3 comprises 15 residues. Here the CDR3 DNA reads TGTGCCAGCTCACCACAAGGGACAGTGAACACTGAAGCTTTCTTT. As protein: CASSPQGTVNTEAFF.

This clonotype was seen many times. The chain couples TRBV20-1 to TRBJ1-6; 7 nucleotides match TRBD1. Trimming took 4 bases from V and 5 from J; bases not matched to a gene: 8. CDR3 size: 15 residues. Germline lookup yields CDR1 DFQATT and CDR2 SNEGSKA (reference sequence). CDR3 in amino acids: CSAISTGRDNSPLHF. DNA of the CDR3: TGCAGTGCTATATCGACAGGGCGAGATAATTCACCCCTCCACTTT.

CDR3 residues: CASRATRLVYEQYF. In DNA form, the CDR3 reads TGTGCCAGCAGAGCTACGCGTTTAGTGTACGAGCAGTACTTC. The gene calls are TRBV2 and TRBJ2-7; D remains unclear. The CDR3 contains 14 residues. Deletions cut 6 bases from V and 4 bases from J, with 16 bases between. Germline lookup yields CDR1 SNHLY and CDR2 FYNNEI.

This clonotype has only a few counts. This chain joins TRBV20-1 and TRBJ2-7; D is uncertain. The CDR3 is 12 residues long. V was shortened by 5 bases and J by 4 bases, with 12 bases between the two germline ends. CDR1 and CDR2 from the germline V gene are DFQATT and SNEGSKA (reference sequence). DNA of the CDR3: TGCAGTGCTCCGGCGACAACTTACGAGCAGTACTTC. Translating it yields CSAPATTYEQYF.